This T cell receptor (beta chain) was documented in a study of molecular identifiers for immune sequencing clone quantification (dated by TCRdb to about 2018). As for the study more broadly: In a replicate experiment, RNA from roughly 18,000 or 92,000 naive CD8 T cells was split into five aliquots, four of which were sequenced. This methods study benchmarked molecular-identifier clustering-based TCR repertoire sequencing (MIDCIRS) and TCR RNA copy counting, using CD8 T cells to do so. Study-wide findings and limitations: Clones above 20 RNA copies held over 97% of molecules in CMV-specific effector cells but under 1% in naive cells. Naive libraries contained spiked-in Jurkat TCR RNA (roughly 10 copies' worth), which is not part of the donor repertoire. When barcode sub-clustering was omitted, TCR diversity was inflated by chimeric consensus sequences, with chimeras reaching as high as 47%. Spiked-in Jurkat TCR RNA equivalent to a single cell was reported to be detectable even among 800,000 to 1,000,000 naive CD8 T cells. Highly expanded clone sizes could be underestimated because identical TCR molecules may share a barcode. Modeling indicated approximately 3 TCR RNA copies recovered per cell, compared with around 11 by digital PCR, which implies a capture efficiency of approximately 30%.

Libraries of naive CD8 T cells were built from anywhere between about 19,000 and 1,100,000 sorted cells, with 10%, 30% or 50% of the purified RNA used. Naive CD8 T cells, defined as CD8+CD4-CCR7+CD45RA+, were FACS-sorted into RLT Plus buffer on a BD FACSAria II. Nine to eleven TCR copies' worth of Jurkat RNA were spiked into roughly 17,000-1,100,000 naive CD8 T cell samples to test detection sensitivity. Enrichment of CD8 T cells was performed with RosetteSep CD8+ T Cell Enrichment Cocktail and Ficoll-Paque, after which ACK red cell lysis was carried out. The CDR3 sequence holds 18 residues, the cysteine and phenylalanine included. The CDR3 DNA has 54 bases and is translated from base 1. The library was generated by PCR. This sample was sequenced with an Illumina HiSeq 4000. Bulk TCR libraries were generated as previously described, with the TCR primers listed in Table S5 used. Total RNA was purified with the Qiagen AllPrep DNA/RNA kit. Before any analysis, reads coming from multiple sequencing runs of the same library were combined into one pool. Turning to the authors' computational methods: Reads were retained only if an exact TCR constant sequence was present, and the retained reads were trimmed to 150 nt and grouped according to their 12-nt molecular barcodes. Reads in each barcode group were sub-clustered using a 15% Levenshtein threshold, and a quality-weighted consensus sequence was built for each RNA molecule. Non-functional sequences were filtered out, along with any lower-count sequence sitting one edit away from another sequence. Barcode sub-clusters with fewer than 20% of the maximum read count were removed, based on fitting two negative binomial distributions. TCRdb reprocessed the public reads (quality trimming at Q25 with fastp, clone calling with MiXCR) and kept in-frame beta chains. Duplicate CDR3 protein sequences are folded into a single record with the most common DNA and genes. The V and J calls were not made by the authors but by TCRdb's processing. Here the sample has a few hundred thousand distinct CDR3 sequences; roughly a fifth occur a single time. 0.7% to 0.95% of the sample is in the top ten clones.

Note on this clonotype: There is no known antigen for this receptor. Qualities for individual bases were not recorded, and no much larger clone is one base off.

This receptor was obtained from a human donor in good health. Some libraries in this study had Jurkat cell RNA spiked in. The chain is assembled from TRBV21-1 and TRBJ1-2; the table calls TRBD1, which could not be checked here. TRBV21-1 is a pseudogene locus. Material: naive CD8+ T cells from blood, with Jurkat cell RNA spiked in. The meaning of the sample's cell subset or site label: FACS-sorted CD8+CD4-CCR7+CD45RA+ naive T cells. The CDR3 amino acid sequence is: CASSKTGGGAVPDYGYTF. In nucleotides, the sequence is TGTGCCAGCAGCAAAACGGGGGGGGGGGCAGTGCCAGACTATGGCTACACCTTC.